This T cell receptor beta chain stems from a study of blood T cell repertoires in COVID-19. Study-wide background: Spain, Italy and the United States supplied samples that represented acute and convalescent COVID-19. The analysed material was cDNA or gDNA that came from T cells, B-cell-depleted T cells, or PBMCs.

Per the original methods: Amplification of reference gene primers was used by the study to estimate nucleated cell counts. Clones were read by immunoSEQ multiplex PCR, and TCRdb kept only the in-frame ones, dropping some. The V and J calls and the clone size are those of that table, but D and trimming were determined from the DNA. The repertoire holds over 200,000 clones, approximately 88% seen once, with less than 7.5% in the top ten. CDR1 and CDR2 from the germline V gene are MNHEY and SVGEGT. The CDR3 is 16 residues long. Deletions cut 3 bases from V and 1 base from J, with 10 bases between. In its sample, this clone was seen once.

J is TRBJ2-6 and V is TRBV6-2 or TRBV6-3; tentative D call: TRBD1 (6 bases). The material sequenced was peripheral blood. This receptor was obtained from a man aged 55 to 70 who had recovered from COVID-19. The CDR3 protein is CASSYPTGSGANVLTF. In nucleotides, the CDR3 is TGTGCCAGCAGTTATCCAACAGGGTCTGGGGCCAACGTCCTGACTTTC.